A selection of T cell receptor beta chains follows, all from one sample in a study of blood T cell repertoires in COVID-19. TCRdb's copy holds only in-frame clones and misses some; the assay was immunoSEQ multiplex PCR. The sample has 180,000 or so clones, approximately 91% seen once. Sample: peripheral blood. Source of these receptors: a man aged 35 to 55 with acute or convalescent COVID-19. The CDR3 runs from the conserved cysteine through the conserved F or W. A D gene is named only where the DNA matches it firmly. The size entry is marked missing in some rows and otherwise reads once, few, many or a size class.

d_call j_call v_call clone_size cdr3_aa cdr3_nt
NA TRBJ2-2 TRBV2 NA CASSGSRNTGELFF TGTGCCAGCAGTGGTTCCAGGAACACCGGGGAGCTGTTTTTT
TRBD1 TRBJ1-2 TRBV19 NA CASSAPRGQTDGYTF TGTGCCAGTAGTGCCCCGAGGGGACAGACGGATGGCTACACCTTC
NA TRBJ1-2 TRBV19 NA CASSSLQGWPGGYTF TGTGCCAGTAGTTCATTACAGGGTTGGCCTGGTGGCTACACCTTC
NA TRBJ1-1 TRBV18 once CASSRTQGTDTEAFF TGTGCCAGCTCACGAACACAGGGAACGGACACTGAAGCTTTCTTT
TRBD2 TRBJ2-2 TRBV5-1 few CASSLAGGTGELFF TGCGCCAGCAGCTTGGCGGGGGGAACCGGGGAGCTGTTTTTT
NA TRBJ2-7 TRBV9 NA CASSDRLGGEQYF TGTGCCAGCAGCGACCGTTTAGGAGGGGAGCAGTACTTC
TRBD1 TRBJ1-4 TRBV5-1 NA CASSDGTGGEKLFF TGCGCCAGCAGCGACGGGACAGGCGGTGAAAAACTGTTTTTT
NA TRBJ2-2 TRBV18 NA CASSLFPGTNTGELFF TGTGCCAGCTCACTATTCCCCGGGACGAACACCGGGGAGCTGTTTTTT
TRBD1 TRBJ2-2 TRBV2 NA CASASYRGQFTGELFF TGTGCCAGCGCTTCATACAGGGGGCAATTCACCGGGGAGCTGTTTTTT
TRBD1 TRBJ1-2 TRBV7-2 NA CASSLGSRQGHGYTF TGTGCCAGCAGCTTAGGTTCCAGACAGGGACATGGCTACACCTTC
NA TRBJ1-3 TRBV30 NA CAEKGAGNTIYF TGTGCCGAGAAGGGGGCTGGAAACACCATATATTTT
TRBD2 TRBJ2-6 TRBV3-1/TRBV3-2 NA CASSQVWGGSSGANVLTF TGTGCCAGCAGCCAAGTCTGGGGGGGGAGCTCTGGGGCCAACGTCCTGACTTTC
TRBD2 TRBJ2-5 TRBV18 NA CASSPSGGRQETQYF TGTGCCAGCTCACCAAGCGGGGGTCGGCAAGAGACCCAGTACTTC
TRBD1 TRBJ2-5 TRBV5-4 NA CASSSKTGYETQYF TGTGCCAGCAGCTCGAAGACAGGGTACGAGACCCAGTACTTC
TRBD2 TRBJ2-1 TRBV7-2 once CASIPFSGGGMYEQFF TGTGCCAGCATCCCCTTTAGCGGGGGGGGGATGTATGAGCAGTTCTTC
NA TRBJ2-7 TRBV5-1 NA CASSRGESYEQYF TGCGCCAGCAGCCGAGGTGAGTCCTACGAGCAGTACTTC
NA TRBJ1-2 TRBV3-1/TRBV3-2 NA CASSQALWSRDGGYTF TGTGCCAGCAGCCAAGCTTTATGGAGCAGGGATGGAGGCTACACCTTC
NA TRBJ2-1 TRBV6-5 NA CASRTDSPSYNEQFF TGTGCCAGCAGGACGGACTCTCCTTCCTACAATGAGCAGTTCTTC
NA TRBJ1-5 TRBV5-1 once CASSLEGVSNQPQHF TGCGCCAGCAGCTTGGAGGGGGTTAGCAATCAGCCCCAGCATTTT
TRBD1 TRBJ1-2 TRBV5-1 NA CASSLETGGSYGYTF TGCGCCAGCAGCTTGGAGACAGGGGGATCTTATGGCTACACCTTC
TRBD1 TRBJ2-5 TRBV19 NA CASSTMDRGRRETQYF TGTGCCAGTAGTACTATGGACAGGGGGCGCCGGGAGACCCAGTACTTC
TRBD2 TRBJ2-3 TRBV19 NA CASSPTGLASDTQYF TGTGCCAGTAGCCCGACGGGACTAGCTTCAGATACGCAGTATTTT
TRBD2 TRBJ2-5 TRBV27 NA CASSRGGTRSGETQYF TGTGCCAGCAGCAGAGGGGGGACTAGGAGTGGGGAGACCCAGTACTTC
NA TRBJ2-2 TRBV29-1 NA CSVEGGTGSTGELFF TGCAGCGTTGAGGGGGGGACAGGTAGCACCGGGGAGCTGTTTTTT
TRBD1 TRBJ1-6 TRBV19 NA CASSRGRSYNSPLHF TGTGCCAGTAGCAGGGGGCGGTCATATAATTCACCCCTCCACTTT